The sequence of this T cell receptor (beta chain) was determined in a study of shared clonotypes between healthy human individuals (dated by TCRdb to about 2020). At the level of the whole study: A couple of women and a few men aged 18 to 49 years were included in the cohort. Between about 0.9 and 10 billion PBMCs per donor were obtained by leukapheresis. For each donor, CD4 naive and CD4 memory were each given three plates, CD8 naive was given two plates, and CD8 memory was given one plate. Libraries were prepared and TCR repertoires were sequenced by different laboratories using diverse techniques, in order to increase sequencing depth and limit assay-specific biases. The study deeply sequenced blood TCR repertoires of five healthy adults to estimate repertoire size and the extent of clonotype sharing between individuals. What the study reported, not specific to this receptor: Based on pairwise subsampling, the degree of clonotype sharing among donors was expected to be affected by sequencing depth. Across a handful of donors, around 5.4% of naive CD4, roughly 3.8% of naive CD8, approximately 2.5% of memory CD4, and approximately 0.42% of memory CD8 clonotypes were shared. Sampling was limited to blood, and TCR repertoires in tissue likely differ from TCR repertoires in blood. Even with the large sequencing depth, rarefaction of the sorted-subset datasets indicated that sequencing was incomplete. Because the study included only a small number of donors, the genetic and exposure-history diversity represented was limited. Compared with non-shared clonotypes, clonotypes shared by all four sorted-subset donors had higher generation probabilities. Larger estimated clonotype richness was generally found for naive subsets than for memory subsets.

CDR1 and CDR2, per the germline V gene, are ENHRY and SYGVKD. Trimming removed 3 bases from V and 4 bases from J, leaving 13 bases between the germline ends. Inclusive of the bounding cysteine and phenylalanine, the CDR3 is 15 residues long. The only DNA kept is the CDR3, 45 bases in frame from the first base. Notes on this clone: Its antigen target is currently unknown. Base qualities are not provided; no much larger clone lies one nucleotide away.

CD8 naive samples were obtained by positive selection for CCR7 among CD45RO-negative cells, yielding a CD45RA+CCR7+ population from which TemRA cells were excluded. Donors were healthy HIV-negative adults with no recently reported acute infections or vaccinations. Only Caucasian adults living in Nashville, Tennessee, USA were represented among the donors. After blood collection by leukapheresis, PBMCs were isolated using Ficoll-Histopaque density gradient centrifugation and then cryopreserved in the vapor phase of liquid nitrogen. Analytical flow cytometry was used to check the purity and quantity of each magnetically sorted T cell population. Genomic DNA was isolated from every sorted fraction and measured by UV absorbance on a Nanodrop 2000c. TCR CDR3 regions were amplified from genomic DNA by multiplex PCR using the deep immunoSEQ assay. For each cell subset, the extracted genomic DNA was distributed evenly across all wells of several immunoSEQ 96-well plates, and each plate served as one replicate. For sorted subsets, about 200 ng genomic DNA, equal to 30,000 to 35,000 T cell genomes, was loaded into each replicate PCR. Purified libraries were quantified with a Qubit 3.0 fluorometer, sized on a Bioanalyzer 2100, and re-quantified with the KAPA Library Quantification kit. Each immunoSEQ 96-well plate was sequenced on its own single-read 150-cycle Illumina NextSeq 550 flow cell. Regarding the original processing steps: Because the immunoSEQ output included only junctional sequences and no quality scores, the filtering could not be the same as the filtering used for full-length reads. To assign V/J genes and CDR3, sequences were annotated using PyIR, a Python wrapper for IgBLAST v1.9, with IMGT germline references. Any read was removed if the V/J assignment was weak (E-value above 1e-6), the CDR3 was missing, or the read contained stop codons, out-of-frame junctions, or ambiguous translated residues. V3J clonotypes were defined by identical inferred V gene, J gene, and CDR3 amino acid sequence. To compute the percentage overlap between repertoires, the number of shared unique clonotypes was divided by the size of the smaller repertoire. Three approaches were used to assess repertoire richness: RTK rarefaction, the Chao1 estimator, and Recon v2.1 estimates of unobserved clonotypes. OLGA was used to compute generation probabilities for all TCRbeta clonotypes that the gDNA method yielded from a few donors. Here the immuneACCESS table is served through TCRdb, limited to in-frame sequences with V and J called. Missing clones are a known gap in these copies; in checked studies unresolved V genes cover under half, and the rest lacks a known reason. The V and J calls and clone size were taken over from that table, and D and trimming were inferred from the DNA. This sample is represented by approximately 720,000 clones; 90% to 95% of them were singletons. In total, the top ten clones hold 24% of the sample.

Sequencing was performed on naive CD8+ T cells sorted from blood. The intended sense of this specimen's cell subset or site label: CD45RA+CCR7+. The rearrangement combines TRBV10-3 with TRBJ1-5; a tentative D match to TRBD1 spans 6 bases. This receptor was identified in a man aged 25-45 years in good health. The nucleotide sequence is given as TGTGCCATCAGTGACGGACAGACTAATAATCAGCCCCAGCATTTT. It translates as CAISDGQTNNQPQHF.